This T cell receptor beta chain derives from a study of blood T cells in healthy people across ages. Regarding the study as a whole: Estimated diversity across one million T cells was deemed an underestimate. Not knowing donor CMV status may have confounded expanded clonotype changes.

From germline, CDR1 is MNHNS and CDR2 SASEGT. V lost 10 bases and J 0 bases, leaving 17 bases between the germline ends. The CDR3 is 15 amino acids. A sample-barcoded 5' primer and a J-beta primer mix were used in a second PCR of about 6 to 12 cycles. TCRdb itself ran the 5' RACE reads through MiXCR, one entry per CDR3 protein. The data show about 730,000 distinct CDR3 sequences, about 40% seen once. Isolation recovered at least 6 million PBMCs from every sample. The authors extracted at least 5.5 micrograms of total RNA per sample. In the case of this clonotype: The antigen is unknown.

This sequence originates from a woman aged 55 to 70 in good health. The chain links TRBV6-1 to TRBJ2-3; D not resolved. Sequenced input: blood. In DNA form, the CDR3 reads TGTGCCATCATATCCTTTTCAGGTAGCACAGATACGCAGTATTTT. Protein product: CAIISFSGSTDTQYF.